This paragraph covers one T cell receptor beta chain sequence. Its antigen is not identified. Germline-derived CDR1 and CDR2 are LNHNV and YYDKDF (reference sequence). The V segment lost 5 bases and the J segment 6 bases; nucleotides outside the gene matches: 10. The CDR3 length is 15 residues. A second PCR of about 7 to 12 cycles used a sample-barcoded 5' primer and a J-beta primer mix. The template-switch adaptor was a 5' adaptor with 12 random nucleotides. It tagged each cDNA molecule. One entry per CDR3 protein results from TCRdb running MiXCR on the 5' RACE reads. The sample consists of more than 1.4 million distinct CDR3 sequences, around 42% of them appearing once. Per sample, extraction of total RNA gave at least 6 micrograms in every case. The record originates from a study of blood T cells in healthy people across ages. Study outcomes and limitations: Roughly linear declines in TCR beta diversity per million T cells occurred with age.

The sequenced sample was blood. The chain carries TRBV15 and TRBJ2-3, with 8 bases matching TRBD2. The origin of this receptor is a woman under 30 in good health. The CDR3 is CATSSSGGLSDTQYF. As DNA, the CDR3 is TGTGCCACCAGCTCCTCGGGGGGGCTGTCGGATACGCAGTATTTT.